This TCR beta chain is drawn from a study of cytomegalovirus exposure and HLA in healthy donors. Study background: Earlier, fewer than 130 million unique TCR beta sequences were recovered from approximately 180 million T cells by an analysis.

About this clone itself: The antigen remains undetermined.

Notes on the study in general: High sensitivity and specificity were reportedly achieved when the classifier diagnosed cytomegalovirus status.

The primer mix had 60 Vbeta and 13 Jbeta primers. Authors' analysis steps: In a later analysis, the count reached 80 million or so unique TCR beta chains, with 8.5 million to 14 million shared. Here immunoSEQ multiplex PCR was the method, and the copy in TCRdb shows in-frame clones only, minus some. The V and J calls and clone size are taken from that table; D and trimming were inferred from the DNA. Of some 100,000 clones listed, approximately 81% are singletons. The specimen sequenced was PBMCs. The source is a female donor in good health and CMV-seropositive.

CDR3 residues: CASRSRRDRGHHEQYF. The CDR3 nucleotides read TGTGCCAGCAGATCCCGCCGGGACAGGGGGCACCACGAGCAGTACTTC. The V and J genes are TRBV27 and TRBJ2-7; 12 bases align to TRBD1. The length of the CDR3 is 16 residues. The ends lost 6 bases at V and 5 bases at J; junction bases unmatched: 11. Germline V lookup: CDR1 MNHEY, CDR2 SMNVEV (reference sequence).